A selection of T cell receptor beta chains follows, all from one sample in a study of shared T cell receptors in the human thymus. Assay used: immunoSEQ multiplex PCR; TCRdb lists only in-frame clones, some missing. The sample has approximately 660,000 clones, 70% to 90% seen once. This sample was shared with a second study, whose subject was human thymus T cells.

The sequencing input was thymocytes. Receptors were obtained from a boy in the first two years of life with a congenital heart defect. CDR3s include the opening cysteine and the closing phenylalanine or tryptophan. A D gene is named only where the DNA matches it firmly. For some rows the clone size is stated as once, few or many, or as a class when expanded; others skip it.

CDR3 DNA: TGTGCCAGCAGTCCAGGGACAGGGAGGGCTAGCGTGGAAGAGACCCAGTACTTC; CDR3 protein: CASSPGTGRASVEETQYF; J gene: TRBJ2-5; clone size: .; D gene: TRBD1; V gene: TRBV27
CDR3 DNA: TGTGCCAGCAGCTTCGTGACAGGGGGGAAGTATGGAGATACGCAGTATTTT; CDR3 protein: CASSFVTGGKYGDTQYF; J gene: TRBJ2-3; clone size: .; D gene: TRBD1; V gene: TRBV7-6
CDR3 DNA: TGTGCCAGTAGTATGAGGCAGGGGGGAAGTGGCTACACCTTC; CDR3 protein: CASSMRQGGSGYTF; J gene: TRBJ1-2; clone size: .; D gene: TRBD1; V gene: TRBV19
CDR3 DNA: TGTGCCAGCAAACAGGGTGCCAATGAGCAGTTCTTC; CDR3 protein: CASKQGANEQFF; J gene: TRBJ2-1; clone size: .; D gene: .; V gene: TRBV27
CDR3 DNA: TGTGCCAGCAGAAGCCACAGACTACGGGCTAGCGGGAGCCCGAATGAGCAGTTCTTC; CDR3 protein: CASRSHRLRASGSPNEQFF; J gene: TRBJ2-1; clone size: .; D gene: TRBD2; V gene: TRBV14
CDR3 DNA: TGTGCCTGGAGAGGTCGGGGTGCCTACGAGCAGTACTTC; CDR3 protein: CAWRGRGAYEQYF; J gene: TRBJ2-7; clone size: .; D gene: .; V gene: TRBV30
CDR3 DNA: TGCAGCGTTGCCGGTAATGTGACAGAAAAGACTAGCGGGAGGGCCATTCGGCAGACCCAGTACTTC; CDR3 protein: CSVAGNVTEKTSGRAIRQTQYF; J gene: TRBJ2-5; clone size: .; D gene: TRBD2; V gene: TRBV29-1
CDR3 DNA: TGCAGCGCCCTCCCGGGGACTAGCGGATACAATGAGCAGTTCTTC; CDR3 protein: CSALPGTSGYNEQFF; J gene: TRBJ2-1; clone size: .; D gene: TRBD2; V gene: TRBV29-1
CDR3 DNA: TGTGCCAGCAGCACCGGAGGCGAGCAGTACTTC; CDR3 protein: CASSTGGEQYF; J gene: TRBJ2-7; clone size: .; D gene: .; V gene: TRBV5-6
CDR3 DNA: TGTGCCAGCAGTGGACGACAGGCTCGCACCGGGGAGCTGTTTTTT; CDR3 protein: CASSGRQARTGELFF; J gene: TRBJ2-2; clone size: once; D gene: .; V gene: TRBV25-1
CDR3 DNA: TGTGCCAGCAGTTACTCGGGCCCCCCAGCCACAGATACGCAGTATTTT; CDR3 protein: CASSYSGPPATDTQYF; J gene: TRBJ2-3; clone size: .; D gene: .; V gene: TRBV6-5
CDR3 DNA: TGTGCCAGCAGTGGGGGGACAGGGAGGCAAGCGGGAGCTTACGAGCAGTACTTC; CDR3 protein: CASSGGTGRQAGAYEQYF; J gene: TRBJ2-7; clone size: .; D gene: .; V gene: TRBV6-1
CDR3 DNA: TGTGCCAGCAGCCAAGAAGGGGGCGGTGGCTACACCTTC; CDR3 protein: CASSQEGGGGYTF; J gene: TRBJ1-2; clone size: .; D gene: TRBD1; V gene: TRBV14
CDR3 DNA: TGCGCCAGCAGCCCCCTGCCGCCGGACAGGGTCTCTGGAAACACCATATATTTT; CDR3 protein: CASSPLPPDRVSGNTIYF; J gene: TRBJ1-3; clone size: few; D gene: TRBD1; V gene: TRBV5-1
CDR3 DNA: TGTGCCAGCAGTCCCAGCGGCTCCTACGAGCAGTACTTC; CDR3 protein: CASSPSGSYEQYF; J gene: TRBJ2-7; clone size: .; D gene: .; V gene: TRBV5-5
CDR3 DNA: TGTGCCAGCAGCAGCGGGAGGGCCTACGAGCAGTACTTC; CDR3 protein: CASSSGRAYEQYF; J gene: TRBJ2-7; clone size: .; D gene: TRBD2; V gene: TRBV13
CDR3 DNA: TGCAGCGTCCGGGAGGTAAACACTGAAGCTTTCTTT; CDR3 protein: CSVREVNTEAFF; J gene: TRBJ1-1; clone size: .; D gene: .; V gene: TRBV29-1
CDR3 DNA: TGTGCCAGCAGCCAAGATCAGGTAGCGGGGCCCCAAGAGACCCAGTACTTC; CDR3 protein: CASSQDQVAGPQETQYF; J gene: TRBJ2-5; clone size: .; D gene: TRBD2; V gene: TRBV4-2
CDR3 DNA: TGTGCCAGCAGGACCAGGGGAACTAATGAAAAACTGTTTTTT; CDR3 protein: CASRTRGTNEKLFF; J gene: TRBJ1-4; clone size: .; D gene: .; V gene: TRBV28
CDR3 DNA: TGTGCCAGCAGCCCGAGCTCCGGCGGGAGGGGCAATGAGCAGTTCTTC; CDR3 protein: CASSPSSGGRGNEQFF; J gene: TRBJ2-1; clone size: few; D gene: TRBD2; V gene: TRBV7-9
CDR3 DNA: TGTGCCAGCAGCTTAGGCCTCGCGGGAAGGACCGGGGAGCTGTTTTTT; CDR3 protein: CASSLGLAGRTGELFF; J gene: TRBJ2-2; clone size: .; D gene: .; V gene: TRBV13
CDR3 DNA: TGCGCCAGCAGCTTGAGTCTAGCTCCCTCCACAGATACGCAGTATTTT; CDR3 protein: CASSLSLAPSTDTQYF; J gene: TRBJ2-3; clone size: once; D gene: .; V gene: TRBV5-1
CDR3 DNA: TGCAGCCTTGCCCCCGGGACAGAACTATACTCCTATAATTCACCCCTCCACTTT; CDR3 protein: CSLAPGTELYSYNSPLHF; J gene: TRBJ1-6; clone size: .; D gene: TRBD1; V gene: TRBV29-1
CDR3 DNA: TGTGCCAGCAGCCAAGATTCCGACGGACTTAACACCGGGGAGCTGTTTTTT; CDR3 protein: CASSQDSDGLNTGELFF; J gene: TRBJ2-2; clone size: .; D gene: .; V gene: TRBV14
CDR3 DNA: TGTGCCAGCAGTGAGGGGACTAGCGGGAGGAACGAGCAGTACTTC; CDR3 protein: CASSEGTSGRNEQYF; J gene: TRBJ2-7; clone size: .; D gene: TRBD2; V gene: TRBV6-1
CDR3 DNA: TGTGCCAGCAGCCCTCCCTGCGGGCCCCACAATGAGCAGTTCTTC; CDR3 protein: CASSPPCGPHNEQFF; J gene: TRBJ2-1; clone size: .; D gene: .; V gene: TRBV11-2
CDR3 DNA: TGTGCCAGCAGAGGAGGGACAGGGAAAAATTCAGGGAACACCGGGGAGCTGTTTTTT; CDR3 protein: CASRGGTGKNSGNTGELFF; J gene: TRBJ2-2; clone size: few; D gene: TRBD1; V gene: TRBV27
CDR3 DNA: TGTGCCAGCAGCGTAAGCGGGAGCTCCTACAATGAGCAGTTCTTC; CDR3 protein: CASSVSGSSYNEQFF; J gene: TRBJ2-1; clone size: .; D gene: TRBD2; V gene: TRBV9